This T cell receptor beta chain was retrieved from a study of early stage breast cancer tumors. For the study at large: Average read coverage per sample was 7.5 to 10-fold. Notes on the study in general: Compared with adjacent normal breast, tumors showed 2 to 2.5-fold denser, more clonal T cells. Bulk DNA sequencing of unsorted cells missed chain pairing and markers. Comparing each tissue with blood distinguished tumor from normal in most of the 16 patients.

Sequenced by immunoSEQ multiplex PCR; TCRdb stores in-frame clones only, minus some. Altogether tens of thousands of clones are present, roughly 84% being singletons, with the ten largest covering roughly 3.2%. The V gene's germline CDR1 is SGHRS and CDR2 YFSETQ. CDR3 length: 14 amino acids. V lost 0 bases, J lost 5 bases, and 12 bases lay in between. Regarding this clone: Its antigen is not known.

This chain links TRBV5-1 with TRBJ2-7; D gene unclear. This clonotype was sampled from a person in their sixties with breast cancer. Sample: blood. The CDR3 nucleotides read TGCGCCAGCAGCTTGGCCGGCACACTCAACGAGCAGTACTTC. It encodes CASSLAGTLNEQYF.